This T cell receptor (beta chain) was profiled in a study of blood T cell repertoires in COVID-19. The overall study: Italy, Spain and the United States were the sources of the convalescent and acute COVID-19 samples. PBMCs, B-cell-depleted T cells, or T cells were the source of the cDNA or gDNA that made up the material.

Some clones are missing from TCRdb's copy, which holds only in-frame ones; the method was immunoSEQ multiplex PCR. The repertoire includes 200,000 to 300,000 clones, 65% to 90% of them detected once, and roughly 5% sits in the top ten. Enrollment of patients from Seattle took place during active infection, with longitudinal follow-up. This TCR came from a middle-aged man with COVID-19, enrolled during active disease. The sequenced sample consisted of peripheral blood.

CDR3 loop: CASSQDFPGSQPQHF. The CDR3 DNA reads as TGCGCCAGCAGCCAAGATTTTCCGGGGTCTCAGCCCCAGCATTTT. The chain combines TRBV4-3 with TRBJ1-5; unclear D gene. Germline loops: CDR1 LGHNA, CDR2 YSLEER. V was pared by 0 bases and J by 6 bases, with 12 bases between. This CDR3 spans 15 amino acids.